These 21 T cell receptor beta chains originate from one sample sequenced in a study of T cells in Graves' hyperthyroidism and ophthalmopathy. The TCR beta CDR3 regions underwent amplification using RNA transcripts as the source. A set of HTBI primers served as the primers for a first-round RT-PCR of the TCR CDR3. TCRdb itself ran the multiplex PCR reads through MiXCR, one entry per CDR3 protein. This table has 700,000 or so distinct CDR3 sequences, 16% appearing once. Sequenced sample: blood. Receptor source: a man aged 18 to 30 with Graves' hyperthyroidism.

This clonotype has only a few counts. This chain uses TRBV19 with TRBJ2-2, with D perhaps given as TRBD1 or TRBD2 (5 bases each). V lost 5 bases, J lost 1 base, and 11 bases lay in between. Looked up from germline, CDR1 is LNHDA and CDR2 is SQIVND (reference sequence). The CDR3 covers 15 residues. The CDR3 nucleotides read TGTGCCAGTAGTGTGGGGACGGGGAACACCGGGGAGCTGTTTTTT. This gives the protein CASSVGTGNTGELFF.

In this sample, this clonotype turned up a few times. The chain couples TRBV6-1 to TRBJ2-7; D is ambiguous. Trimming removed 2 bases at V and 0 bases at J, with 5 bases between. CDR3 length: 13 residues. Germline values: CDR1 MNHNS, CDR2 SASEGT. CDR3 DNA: TGTGCCAGCAGTGAACGGTACTCCTACGAGCAGTACTTC. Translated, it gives CASSERYSYEQYF.

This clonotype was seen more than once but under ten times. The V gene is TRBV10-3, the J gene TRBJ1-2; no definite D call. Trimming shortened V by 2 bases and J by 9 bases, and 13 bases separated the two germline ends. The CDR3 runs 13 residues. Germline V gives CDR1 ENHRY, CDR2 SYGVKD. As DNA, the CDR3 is TGTGCCATCAGTGAGCCTCCGGTCCGGAGCTACACCTTC. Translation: CAISEPPVRSYTF.

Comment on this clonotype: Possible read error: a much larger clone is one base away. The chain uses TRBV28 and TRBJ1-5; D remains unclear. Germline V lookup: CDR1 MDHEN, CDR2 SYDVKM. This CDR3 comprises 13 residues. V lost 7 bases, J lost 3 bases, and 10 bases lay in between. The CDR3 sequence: CASIPGSNQPQHF. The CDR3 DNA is TGTGCCAGCATTCCCGGGTCCAATCAGCCCCAGCATTTT.

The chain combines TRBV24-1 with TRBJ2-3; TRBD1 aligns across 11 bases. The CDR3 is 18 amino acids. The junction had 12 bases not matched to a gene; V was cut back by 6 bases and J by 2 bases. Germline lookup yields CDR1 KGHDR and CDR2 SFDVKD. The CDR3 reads CATSRTPGTGGVTDTQYF. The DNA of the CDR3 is TGTGCCACCAGTAGGACCCCCGGGACAGGGGGTGTCACAGATACGCAGTATTTT.

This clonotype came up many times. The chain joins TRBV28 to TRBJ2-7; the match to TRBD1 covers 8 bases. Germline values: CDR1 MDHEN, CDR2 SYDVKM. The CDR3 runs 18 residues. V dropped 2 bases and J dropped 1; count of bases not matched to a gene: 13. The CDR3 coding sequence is TGTGCCAGCAGTTTAAGGTACATAGTACAGGGGGTATCCTACGAGCAGTACTTC. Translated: CASSLRYIVQGVSYEQYF.

Written as DNA, the CDR3 is TGCAGTGCTCCGAGCGTTTTCGGGGAGGGGGCGGAGACCCAGTACTTC. The encoded protein is CSAPSVFGEGAETQYF. The V and J genes are TRBV20-1 and TRBJ2-5; either TRBD1 or TRBD2 may fit D (7 bases each). Germline lookup yields CDR1 DFQATT and CDR2 SNEGSKA (reference sequence). This CDR3 has 16 residues. V shed 5 bases and J shed 5 bases, with 24 bases lying between them.

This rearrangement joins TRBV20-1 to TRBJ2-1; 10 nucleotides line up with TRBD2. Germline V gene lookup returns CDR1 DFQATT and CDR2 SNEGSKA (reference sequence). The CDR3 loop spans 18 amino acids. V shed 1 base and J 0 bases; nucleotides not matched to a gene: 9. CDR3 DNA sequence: TGCAGTGCTAGAGTAGCGGGAGGACCTTTTAGCTCCTACAATGAGCAGTTCTTC. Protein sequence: CSARVAGGPFSSYNEQFF.

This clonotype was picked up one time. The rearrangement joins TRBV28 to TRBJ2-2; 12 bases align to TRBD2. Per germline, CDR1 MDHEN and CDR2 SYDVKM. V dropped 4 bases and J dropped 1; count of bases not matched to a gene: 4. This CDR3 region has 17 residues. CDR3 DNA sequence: TGTGCCAGCAGTTGGACTAGCGGGAACCTGAACACCGGGGAGCTGTTTTTT. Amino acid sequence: CASSWTSGNLNTGELFF.

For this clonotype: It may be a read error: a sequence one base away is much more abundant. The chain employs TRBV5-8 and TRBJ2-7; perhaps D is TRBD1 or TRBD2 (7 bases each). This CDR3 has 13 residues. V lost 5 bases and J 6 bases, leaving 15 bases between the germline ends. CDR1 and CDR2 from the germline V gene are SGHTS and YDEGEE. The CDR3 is CASRLDREGEQYF. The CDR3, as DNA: TGTGCCAGCAGACTCGACAGGGAGGGCGAGCAGTACTTC.

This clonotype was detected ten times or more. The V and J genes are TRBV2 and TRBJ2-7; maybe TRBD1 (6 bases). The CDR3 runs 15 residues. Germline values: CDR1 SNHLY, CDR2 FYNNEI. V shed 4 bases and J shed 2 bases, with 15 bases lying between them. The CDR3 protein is CASSASGERTYEQYF. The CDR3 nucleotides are TGTGCCAGCAGTGCCTCAGGGGAGCGAACCTACGAGCAGTACTTC.

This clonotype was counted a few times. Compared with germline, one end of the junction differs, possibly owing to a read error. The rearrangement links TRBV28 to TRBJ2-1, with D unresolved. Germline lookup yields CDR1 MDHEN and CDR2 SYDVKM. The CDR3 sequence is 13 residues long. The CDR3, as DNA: TGTGCCAGCGCAGGCTTAAACTACAATGAGCGGTTCTTC. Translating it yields CASAGLNYNERFF.

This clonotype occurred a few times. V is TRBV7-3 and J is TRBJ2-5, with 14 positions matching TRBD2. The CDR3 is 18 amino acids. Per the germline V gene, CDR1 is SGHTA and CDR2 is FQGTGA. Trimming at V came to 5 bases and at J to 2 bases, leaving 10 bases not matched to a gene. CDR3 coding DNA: TGTGCCAGCAGCACCTACGGACTAGCGGGAGGTGGACAAGAGACCCAGTACTTC. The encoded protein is CASSTYGLAGGGQETQYF.

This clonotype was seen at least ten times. The CDR3 here is CASRGGGTARGGEQYF. In nucleotides, the CDR3 is TGTGCCAGCAGGGGGGGAGGGACAGCCCGGGGGGGCGAGCAGTACTTC. This rearrangement joins TRBV28 to TRBJ2-7, with a possible D match to TRBD2 (8 bases). This CDR3 is built from 16 residues. Per the germline V gene, CDR1 is MDHEN and CDR2 is SYDVKM. V lost 6 bases, J lost 6 bases, and 24 bases lay in between.

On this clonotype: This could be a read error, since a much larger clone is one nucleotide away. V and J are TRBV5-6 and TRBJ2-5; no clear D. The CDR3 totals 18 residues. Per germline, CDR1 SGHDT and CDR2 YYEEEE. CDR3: CAWSDPTLPGRFQVTQYF. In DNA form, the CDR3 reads TGTGCCTGGAGCGATCCAACCCTCCCCGGGCGGTTCCAAGTGACCCAGTACTTC.

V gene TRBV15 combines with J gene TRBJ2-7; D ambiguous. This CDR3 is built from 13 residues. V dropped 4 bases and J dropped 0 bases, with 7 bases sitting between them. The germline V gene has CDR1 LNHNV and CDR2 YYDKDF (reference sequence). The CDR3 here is CATSIPGSYEQYF. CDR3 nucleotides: TGTGCCACCAGCATACCGGGCTCCTACGAGCAGTACTTC.

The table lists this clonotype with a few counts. Here the CDR3 DNA reads TGCAGTGCTACTCCTCCCGGACAGGGGCACGAGCAGTACTTC. The encoded protein is CSATPPGQGHEQYF. This sequence joins TRBV20-1 and TRBJ2-7; 9 nucleotides match TRBD1. J was trimmed by 5 bases and V by 4 bases; bases with no gene match: 9. The CDR3 consists of 14 residues. Germline V lookup: CDR1 DFQATT, CDR2 SNEGSKA (reference sequence).

CDR3 nucleotides: TGTGCCACCAGCAGATACAGCAATGAGCAGTTCTTC. Protein: CATSRYSNEQFF. The V call is TRBV15, the J call TRBJ2-1; D gene ambiguous. V lost 2 bases to trimming and J lost 6 bases, with 5 bases between them. This CDR3 is 12 amino acids long. CDR1 and CDR2 (germline): LNHNV, YYDKDF (reference sequence).

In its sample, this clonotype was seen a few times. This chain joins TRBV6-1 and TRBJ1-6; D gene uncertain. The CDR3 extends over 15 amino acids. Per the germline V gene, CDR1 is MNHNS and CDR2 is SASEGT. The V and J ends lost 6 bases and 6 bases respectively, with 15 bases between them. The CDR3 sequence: CASRIGQAGNSPLHF. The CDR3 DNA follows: TGTGCCAGCAGGATAGGCCAGGCGGGTAATTCACCCCTCCACTTT.

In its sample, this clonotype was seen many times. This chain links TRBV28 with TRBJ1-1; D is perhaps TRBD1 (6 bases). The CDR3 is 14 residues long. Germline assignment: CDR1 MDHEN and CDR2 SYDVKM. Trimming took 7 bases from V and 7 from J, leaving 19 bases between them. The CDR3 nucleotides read TGTGCCAGCAACAGAGCAGCGGGGGCGCTTGAAGCTTTCTTT. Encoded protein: CASNRAAGALEAFF.

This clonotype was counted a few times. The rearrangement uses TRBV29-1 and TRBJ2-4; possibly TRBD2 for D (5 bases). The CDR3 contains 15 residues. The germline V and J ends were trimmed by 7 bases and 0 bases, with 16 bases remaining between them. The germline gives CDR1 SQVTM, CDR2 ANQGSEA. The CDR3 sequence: CSALGLAIAKNIQYF. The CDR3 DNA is TGCAGCGCCCTAGGCCTAGCAATAGCCAAAAACATTCAGTACTTC.